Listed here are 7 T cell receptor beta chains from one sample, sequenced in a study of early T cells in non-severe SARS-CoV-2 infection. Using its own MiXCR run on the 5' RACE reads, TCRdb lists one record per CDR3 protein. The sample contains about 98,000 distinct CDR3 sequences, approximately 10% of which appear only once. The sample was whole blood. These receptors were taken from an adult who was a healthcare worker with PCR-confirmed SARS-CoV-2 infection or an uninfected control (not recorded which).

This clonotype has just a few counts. The CDR3 protein is CASSVGPGNEQFF. The CDR3 DNA is TGTGCCAGCAGCGTAGGCCCTGGAAATGAGCAGTTCTTC. The chain employs TRBV9 and TRBJ2-1, with no clear D. V shed 0 bases and J shed 7 bases, with 8 bases lying between them. The germline CDR1 and CDR2 sequences are SGDLS and YYNGEE. CDR3 length: 13 amino acids.

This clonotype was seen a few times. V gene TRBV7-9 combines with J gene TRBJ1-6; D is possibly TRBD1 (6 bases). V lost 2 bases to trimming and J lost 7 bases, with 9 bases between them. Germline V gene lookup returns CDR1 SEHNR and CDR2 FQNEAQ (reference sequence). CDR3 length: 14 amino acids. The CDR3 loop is CASSLSGENSPLHF. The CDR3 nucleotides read TGTGCCAGCAGCTTATCAGGGGAAAATTCACCCCTCCACTTT.

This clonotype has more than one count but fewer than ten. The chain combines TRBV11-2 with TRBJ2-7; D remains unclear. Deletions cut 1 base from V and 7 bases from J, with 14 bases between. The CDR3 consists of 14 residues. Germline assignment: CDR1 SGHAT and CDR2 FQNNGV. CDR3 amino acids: CASSLGVLSREQYF. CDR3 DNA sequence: TGTGCCAGCAGCTTAGGGGTCCTCTCCAGGGAGCAGTACTTC.

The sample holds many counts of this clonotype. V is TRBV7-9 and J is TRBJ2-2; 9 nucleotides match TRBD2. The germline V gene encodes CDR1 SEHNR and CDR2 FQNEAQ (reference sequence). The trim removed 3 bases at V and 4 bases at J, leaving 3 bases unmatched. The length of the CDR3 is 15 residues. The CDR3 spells CASSLGTSSTGELFF. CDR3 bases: TGTGCCAGCAGCTTGGGGACTAGCAGCACCGGGGAGCTGTTTTTT.

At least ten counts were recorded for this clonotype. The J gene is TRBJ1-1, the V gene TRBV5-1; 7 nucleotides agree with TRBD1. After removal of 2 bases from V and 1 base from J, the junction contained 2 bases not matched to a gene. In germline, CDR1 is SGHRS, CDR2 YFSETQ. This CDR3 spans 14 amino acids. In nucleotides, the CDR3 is TGCGCCAGCAGCTTAGACAGGGCGAACACTGAAGCTTTCTTT. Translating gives CASSLDRANTEAFF.

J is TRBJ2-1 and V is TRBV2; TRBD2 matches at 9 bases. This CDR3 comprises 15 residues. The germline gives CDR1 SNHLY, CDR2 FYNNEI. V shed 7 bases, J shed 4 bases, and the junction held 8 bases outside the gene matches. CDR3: CASTSRGGLYNEQFF. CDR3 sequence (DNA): TGTGCCAGCACCTCGCGGGGGGGCCTTTACAATGAGCAGTTCTTC. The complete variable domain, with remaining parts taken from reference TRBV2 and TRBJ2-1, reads EPEVTQTPSHQVTQMGQEVILRCVPISNHLYFYWYRQILGQKVEFLVSFYNNEISEKSEIFDDQFSVERPDGSNFTLKIRSTKLEDSAMYFCASTSRGGLYNEQFFGPGTRLTVL.

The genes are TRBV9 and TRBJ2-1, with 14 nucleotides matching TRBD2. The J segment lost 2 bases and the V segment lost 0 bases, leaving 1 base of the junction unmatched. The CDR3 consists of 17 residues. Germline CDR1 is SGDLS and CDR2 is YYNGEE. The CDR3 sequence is CASSVEGLAGAYNEQFF. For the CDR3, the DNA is TGTGCCAGCAGCGTAGAGGGACTAGCGGGAGCCTACAATGAGCAGTTCTTC.